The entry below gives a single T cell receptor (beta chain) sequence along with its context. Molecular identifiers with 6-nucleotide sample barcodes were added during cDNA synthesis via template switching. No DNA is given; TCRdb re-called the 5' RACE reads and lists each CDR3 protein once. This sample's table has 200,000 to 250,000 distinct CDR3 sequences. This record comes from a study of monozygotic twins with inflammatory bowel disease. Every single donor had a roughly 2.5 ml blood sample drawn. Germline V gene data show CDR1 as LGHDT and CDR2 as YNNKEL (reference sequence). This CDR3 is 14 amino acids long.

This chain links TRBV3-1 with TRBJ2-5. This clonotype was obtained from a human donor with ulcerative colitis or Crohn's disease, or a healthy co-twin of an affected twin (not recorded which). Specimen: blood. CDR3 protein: CASSHYAAQETQYF.